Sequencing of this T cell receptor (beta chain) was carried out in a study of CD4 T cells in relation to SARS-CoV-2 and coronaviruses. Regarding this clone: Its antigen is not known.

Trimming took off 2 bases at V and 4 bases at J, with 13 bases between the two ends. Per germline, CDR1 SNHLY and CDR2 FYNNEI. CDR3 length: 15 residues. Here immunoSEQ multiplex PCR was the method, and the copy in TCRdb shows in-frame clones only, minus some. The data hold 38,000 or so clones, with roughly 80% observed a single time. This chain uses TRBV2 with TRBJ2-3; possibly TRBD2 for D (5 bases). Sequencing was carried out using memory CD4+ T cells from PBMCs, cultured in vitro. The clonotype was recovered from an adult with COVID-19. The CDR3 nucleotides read TGTGCCAGCAGTGAATGGGAGTGGTCCGCAGATACGCAGTATTTT. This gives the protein CASSEWEWSADTQYF. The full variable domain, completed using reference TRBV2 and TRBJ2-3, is EPEVTQTPSHQVTQMGQEVILRCVPISNHLYFYWYRQILGQKVEFLVSFYNNEISEKSEIFDDQFSVERPDGSNFTLKIRSTKLEDSAMYFCASSEWEWSADTQYFGPGTRLTVL.